The 2 T cell receptor beta chains below come from one sample, sequenced in a study of regulatory T cells in long-lasting Graves disease listed by TCRdb under 2021. The time point label of this sample denotes: newly diagnosed GD, antithyroid drugs for less than 3 months. RNA was extracted from PBMCs in TRIzol for both TCR sequencing and RNA sequencing. The library relied on multiplex PCR. Instrument on record: Illumina HiSeq 4000. CDR3 regions were amplified by Arm-PCR with iRepertoire HTBI primers to construct TCR beta libraries. TCRdb ran its own pipeline on the public reads, namely fastp trimming at Q25 and MiXCR clone calling, and kept in-frame beta chains. All rows with the same CDR3 protein become a single entry with the most common DNA and genes. Here the sample has about 400,000 distinct CDR3 sequences; 15% to 20% occur a single time. The ten largest make up 20% to 25% of the sample. This same sample was also taken into another study, of T cells in Graves' hyperthyroidism and ophthalmopathy.

Sequenced material: peripheral blood mononuclear cells (PBMCs), taken at new diagnosis, from a patient treated with antithyroid drugs. These TCRs come from a woman in her late teens or twenties with Graves disease. Donor details come from another sample of the same person, matched by shared clones.

At least ten counts were recorded for this clonotype. This chain joins TRBV28 and TRBJ2-7; D is perhaps TRBD1 (6 bases). V lost 5 bases and J lost 2, with 10 bases in between. The germline V gene has CDR1 MDHEN and CDR2 SYDVKM. The CDR3 has 13 residues. DNA of the CDR3: TGTGCCAGCAGTGTACAGGGAGCCTACGAGCAGTACTTC. Translating it yields CASSVQGAYEQYF.

This clonotype was counted ten times or more. The rearrangement uses TRBV10-3 and TRBJ2-7, with D possibly TRBD2 on 6 matching bases. With 0 bases removed from V and 9 bases from J, the gap between germline ends came to 18 bases. Germline-derived CDR1 and CDR2 are ENHRY and SYGVKD. This CDR3 spans 15 amino acids. The CDR3 nucleotides read TGTGCCATCAGTGAGTCCCGTCTAGGGACTTCTCTGCAGTACTTC. Translating gives CAISESRLGTSLQYF.